The 28 T cell receptor beta chains listed next were all sequenced from one sample in a study of T cell repertoires in cytomegalovirus infection. TCRdb redid the calling of the reads with MiXCR, one entry per CDR3 protein. The sample contains some 700,000 distinct CDR3 sequences, 35% of which appear only once. Sequencing input: PBMCs. The source is a human donor in good health (CMV status not recorded). Some clones in this sample may be carry-over from other donors' samples.

The table lists this clonotype with many counts. The V gene is TRBV4-1, the J gene TRBJ2-7, with TRBD1 matching over 12 bases. J was trimmed by 3 bases and V by 4 bases; bases with no gene match: 13. The CDR3 loop spans 18 amino acids. CDR1 is MGHRA, CDR2 YSYEKL, per germline. The CDR3 reads CASSPAGQGARYDYEQYF. In DNA form, the CDR3 reads TGCGCCAGCAGCCCGGCGGGACAGGGGGCACGGTATGACTACGAGCAGTACTTC.

The chain recombines TRBV28 with TRBJ2-7; TRBD2 matches at 11 bases. Per the germline V gene, CDR1 is MDHEN and CDR2 is SYDVKM. The CDR3 covers 14 residues. The J segment lost 3 bases and the V segment lost 6 bases, leaving 4 bases of the junction unmatched. The CDR3 nucleotides read TGTGCCAGCAGAACTAGCGGGAGTAACTACGAGCAGTACTTC. Its translation: CASRTSGSNYEQYF.

This clonotype has just a few counts. The genes are TRBV7-9 and TRBJ2-3, with 11 positions matching TRBD1. After removal of 5 bases from V and 2 bases from J, the junction contained 9 bases not matched to a gene. Germline lookup yields CDR1 SEHNR and CDR2 FQNEAQ (reference sequence). The CDR3 runs to 17 residues. As DNA, the CDR3 is TGTGCCAGCAGCCCGTGGGACAGGGGGTACTACACAGATACGCAGTATTTT. Amino acid sequence: CASSPWDRGYYTDTQYF.

CDR3: CASSSGTGPPSYNEQFF. The CDR3 DNA reads TGTGCCAGCAGTTCAGGGACAGGGCCACCCTCCTACAATGAGCAGTTCTTC. This chain joins TRBV6-1 and TRBJ2-1; 9 nucleotides line up with TRBD1. V gave up 5 bases and J gave up 0 bases; unmatched junction bases: 8. The CDR3 sequence is 17 residues long. Germline CDR1 reads MNHNS; CDR2 reads SASEGT.

This chain connects TRBV28 to TRBJ2-7; no definite D call. V was clipped by 6 bases and J by 1 base, with 16 bases between them. CDR1 MDHEN and CDR2 SYDVKM come from the germline V gene. The CDR3 covers 15 residues. The CDR3 nucleotides are TGTGCCAGCAGCCCCCTAGGGATGGGGTCCTACGAGCAGTACTTC. Translating gives CASSPLGMGSYEQYF.

V gene TRBV12-3 or TRBV12-4 combines with J gene TRBJ2-7, with 7 bases fitting TRBD1. V lost 6 bases to trimming and J lost 6 bases; unmatched junction nucleotides: 8. The CDR3 is 13 amino acids. The CDR3 loop is CASSLTGAGEQYF. The CDR3 coding sequence is TGTGCCAGCAGCCTAACAGGGGCAGGCGAGCAGTACTTC.

J is TRBJ1-1 and V is TRBV27, with a possible D match to TRBD1 (6 bases). V lost 8 bases to trimming and J lost 2 bases, with 24 bases between them. This CDR3 has 17 amino acids. Germline V CDR1 and CDR2: MNHEY, SMNVEV (reference sequence). In nucleotides, the CDR3 is TGTGCCAGCCGTTCCGCCGGCCGTGGACAGCTAAACACTGAAGCTTTCTTT. Translating gives CASRSAGRGQLNTEAFF.

This chain joins TRBV20-1 and TRBJ2-1; D is unclear. There are 13 residues in the CDR3. Trimming took 3 bases from V and 10 from J, leaving 16 bases between them. The germline CDR1 and CDR2 sequences are DFQATT and SNEGSKA (reference sequence). Here the CDR3 DNA reads TGCAGTGCTAGCTCCCGTTCCCTGCGGGAGCAGTTCTTC. This sequence encodes CSASSRSLREQFF.

The CDR3 nucleotides are TGTGCCAGCAGCTCCCTAGCCCGGGGGCGGGGGTCCTACAATGAGCAGTTCTTC. This gives the protein CASSSLARGRGSYNEQFF. The chain combines TRBV7-8 with TRBJ2-1; TRBD2 might be the D (7 bases). In germline, CDR1 is SGHVS, CDR2 FQNEAQ. The CDR3 is made up of 18 amino acids. The V end lost 4 bases, the J end lost 1 base, and 20 bases lay between the germline ends.

The chain is built from TRBV5-6 and TRBJ1-2, with D tentatively TRBD1 (6 bases). Germline CDR1 reads SGHDT; CDR2 reads YYEEEE. The CDR3 has 15 amino acids. V dropped 0 bases and J dropped 1 base, with 10 bases sitting between them. CDR3 protein: CASSLVTGHNYGYTF. In DNA, the CDR3 is TGTGCCAGCAGCTTGGTGACGGGACATAACTATGGCTACACCTTC.

The chain recombines TRBV10-3 with TRBJ1-5, with D possibly TRBD1 on 5 matching bases. Trimming took 4 bases from V and 2 from J, leaving 12 bases between them. This CDR3 is 15 amino acids long. Germline V CDR1 and CDR2: ENHRY, SYGVKD. The CDR3 bases are TGTGCCATCAGTGCAGGGCGGGATCGCAATCAGCCCCAGCATTTT. Translated: CAISAGRDRNQPQHF.

This clonotype appeared a single time. This chain uses TRBV6-6 with TRBJ2-1; D is perhaps TRBD1 (6 bases). The CDR3 loop spans 14 amino acids. Trimming stripped 7 bases from V and 8 bases from J, with 18 bases between. In germline, CDR1 is MNHNY, CDR2 SVGAGI (reference sequence). The DNA of the CDR3 is TGTGCCAGCATACGGCTAGCAGGGGCGTATGAGCAGTTCTTC. It is translated as CASIRLAGAYEQFF.

This chain joins TRBV24-1 and TRBJ1-3; possible D gene TRBD1, 5 bases. V was clipped by 5 bases and J by 0 bases, with 10 bases between them. Germline CDR1 is KGHDR and CDR2 is SFDVKD. This CDR3 is 15 amino acids long. The CDR3 loop is CATSGYGTSGNTIYF. The CDR3 DNA follows: TGTGCCACCAGTGGTTACGGGACCTCTGGAAACACCATATATTTT.

The chain has TRBV15 and TRBJ2-2, with 11 bases identical to TRBD2. Germline trimming cut 8 bases from V and 5 bases from J; bases unmatched to any gene: 13. Germline V lookup: CDR1 LNHNV, CDR2 YYDKDF (reference sequence). This CDR3 is built from 17 residues. The CDR3 nucleotides are TGTGCCACCCAAGATACTAGCGGGGGTCGGGGAACCGGGGAGCTGTTTTTT. Translation: CATQDTSGGRGTGELFF.

This chain links TRBV27 with TRBJ2-7; TRBD1 is a possible D gene (5 bases). Germline lookup yields CDR1 MNHEY and CDR2 SMNVEV (reference sequence). The CDR3 runs 13 residues. Trimming pared 4 bases from V and 6 bases from J, leaving 13 bases between. CDR3 protein: CASSYTRQGEQYF. The CDR3 region has the DNA TGTGCCAGCAGTTACACCCGCCAGGGCGAGCAGTACTTC.

On this clonotype itself: A much larger clone sits a single nucleotide away, making a read error possible. V is TRBV7-2 and J is TRBJ2-7; tentative D call: TRBD2 (6 bases). Germline CDR1 SGHTA, CDR2 FQGNSA. Trimming stripped 5 bases from V and 6 bases from J, with 14 bases between. This CDR3 is 13 amino acids long. CDR3 residues: CASSGGVVGEQYF. The CDR3 DNA follows: TGTGCCAGCAGCGGAGGGGTAGTGGGCGAGCAGTACTTC. Combining the CDR3 with reference TRBV7-2 and TRBJ2-7 gives the whole variable domain GAGVSQSPSNKVTEKGKDVELRCDPISGHTALYWYRQSLGQGLEFLIYFQGNSAPDKSGLPSDRFSAERTGGSVSTLTIQRTQQEDSAVYLCASSGGVVGEQYFGPGTRLTVT.

This clonotype was counted only a few times. V usage is TRBV7-2 and J usage is TRBJ1-1; D is unclear. The CDR3 loop spans 14 amino acids. The V end was cut by 1 base, the J end by 8 bases, with 14 bases between. Germline lookup yields CDR1 SGHTA and CDR2 FQGNSA. The DNA of the CDR3 is TGTGCCAGCAGCTTAGGGGGAGGGTGTACGGAAGCTTTCTTT. Translating it yields CASSLGGGCTEAFF.

The V gene is TRBV30, the J gene TRBJ1-2, with TRBD1 matching over 7 bases. CDR1 and CDR2 (germline): GTSNPN, SVGIG (reference sequence). After removal of 2 bases from V and 5 bases from J, the junction contained 5 bases not matched to a gene. This CDR3 is 13 amino acids long. In nucleotides, the CDR3 is TGTGCCTGGAGTCCCCCACAGGGGTATGGCTACACCTTC. Residues: CAWSPPQGYGYTF.

The chain carries TRBV12-3 or TRBV12-4 and TRBJ2-2; a possible D gene is TRBD1 (6 bases). Trimming stripped 6 bases from V and 2 bases from J, with 16 bases between. CDR3 length: 16 residues. CDR3 DNA sequence: TGTGCCAGCAGCTCCCGAGGGACACCCAACACCGGGGAGCTGTTTTTT. This translates into CASSSRGTPNTGELFF.

The chain uses TRBV4-2 and TRBJ2-1, with TRBD1 matching 7 bases. Germline V gene lookup returns CDR1 LGHNA and CDR2 YNFKEQ. The CDR3 spans 18 residues. Trimming took 2 bases from V and 5 from J; bases not matched to a gene: 15. The CDR3 coding sequence is TGTGCCAGCAGCCAAATGGCTCTTTCGACAGGGACCCACAATGAGCAGTTCTTC. Its translation: CASSQMALSTGTHNEQFF.

The chain couples TRBV20-1 to TRBJ2-3; TRBD2 aligns across 7 bases. Per germline, CDR1 DFQATT and CDR2 SNEGSKA (reference sequence). The CDR3 has 14 residues. V gave up 0 bases and J gave up 0 bases; unmatched junction bases: 0. The chain's CDR3 is CSARDSGSTDTQYF. The DNA of the CDR3 is TGCAGTGCTAGAGATAGCGGGAGCACAGATACGCAGTATTTT.

This clonotype showed up many times. This chain connects TRBV7-2 to TRBJ1-5; D call uncertain. Germline CDR1 SGHTA, CDR2 FQGNSA. The CDR3 runs 13 residues. The V end lost 5 bases, the J end lost 4 bases, and 9 bases lay between the germline ends. This CDR3 reads CASSPQTNQPQHF. In DNA, the CDR3 is TGTGCCAGCAGCCCACAGACGAATCAGCCCCAGCATTTT.

This clonotype was detected only a few times. This rearrangement joins TRBV7-6 to TRBJ2-3; 7 nucleotides agree with TRBD1. CDR1 is SGHVS, CDR2 FNYEAQ, per germline. The CDR3 has 16 amino acids. After removal of 4 bases from V and 4 bases from J, the junction contained 11 bases not matched to a gene. The CDR3 reads CASSSTSGTDPDTQYF. The CDR3 nucleotides are TGTGCCAGCAGCTCAACTTCCGGGACAGATCCAGATACGCAGTATTTT.

The rearrangement uses TRBV11-2 and TRBJ1-1; TRBD1 might be the D (6 bases). CDR3 size: 15 residues. In germline, CDR1 is SGHAT, CDR2 FQNNGV. V shed 9 bases and J shed 3 bases, with 20 bases lying between them. The CDR3 loop reads CASKGVGSLDTEAFF. The CDR3 DNA reads as TGTGCCAGTAAGGGGGTTGGAAGTTTGGACACTGAAGCTTTCTTT.

Only one count was recorded for this clonotype. The chain employs TRBV2 and TRBJ1-2, with D maybe TRBD1 (6 bases). V was trimmed by 4 bases and J by 4 bases, leaving 16 bases between them. The germline V gene encodes CDR1 SNHLY and CDR2 FYNNEI. This CDR3 comprises 15 residues. CDR3 residues: CASSGGRWFSYGYTF. The CDR3 bases are TGTGCCAGCAGTGGGGGGCGATGGTTCTCCTATGGCTACACCTTC.

There are a few counts of this clonotype. This chain uses TRBV20-1 with TRBJ2-7; D might be TRBD1 or TRBD2, each matching 5 bases. The CDR3 runs 13 residues. Between the trimmed V and J ends, which lost 6 bases and 3 bases, there was a span of 15 bases. Germline CDR1 and CDR2: DFQATT and SNEGSKA (reference sequence). CDR3 in DNA: TGCAGTGCGCCTGGGACCAGGGACTACGAGCAGTACTTC. This gives the protein CSAPGTRDYEQYF.

Only one count was recorded for this clonotype. Likely a read error: the CDR3 ends without its conserved phenylalanine or tryptophan. This chain connects TRBV5-5 to TRBJ2-5, with D tentatively TRBD2 (6 bases). The CDR3 is made up of 13 amino acids. The germline V gene has CDR1 SGHKS and CDR2 YYEKEE (reference sequence). V lost 3 bases and J lost 4, with 10 bases in between. CDR3 sequence reads: CASSWWGGETQYL. The CDR3 region has the DNA TGTGCCAGCAGCTGGTGGGGAGGAGAGACCCAGTACTTA.

The genes are TRBV5-8 and TRBJ2-2; a possible D gene is TRBD2 (6 bases). With 2 bases removed from V and 4 bases from J, the gap between germline ends came to 9 bases. The CDR3 totals 14 residues. Germline CDR1 is SGHTS and CDR2 is YDEGEE. CDR3 loop: CASSFGTPTGELFF. The CDR3 nucleotides are TGTGCCAGCAGCTTCGGGACTCCCACCGGGGAGCTGTTTTTT.